This TCR beta chain was captured in a study of vaccination and CD4 T cells after COVID-19. About the study: Samples after vaccination came a median 72 days past dose two, ranging 14 to 241. Each of the control cultures got a CEFX pool, an HIV-1 Nef pool, or no peptide.

This clonotype occurred a few times. Its matching antigen is unknown. J lost 4 bases, V lost 5 bases, and 8 bases had no gene match. The CDR3 loop spans 15 amino acids. The germline gives CDR1 WNHNN, CDR2 SYGVQD (reference sequence). Broader study findings: With convalescent patients, a median approximately 90% of reactive clones emerged solely after vaccination.

Treatment indicated: approximately 9-day PBMC culture with coronavirus spike peptide pools or control peptides (ViraFEST assay). Gathering of the CD4+ T cells, from the unexposed donor, took place before the COVID-19 pandemic (2011-2018). Researchers used the Oncomine TCR Beta short-read assay to sequence DNA from cultured CD4+ T cells. A single record per CDR3 protein comes from TCRdb applying MiXCR to the PCR reads. The sample has 8,100 or so distinct CDR3 sequences, around 50% seen once; the top ten hold roughly 17%. This TCR was sampled from a human donor in good health. Sequencing was done on a sample of CD4+ T cells from blood, cultured in vitro. The chain is built from TRBV10-1 and TRBJ1-1, with 9 nucleotides matching TRBD1. This chain's CDR3 is CASSPDRGPSTEAFF. In DNA, the CDR3 is TGCGCCAGCAGTCCGGACAGGGGCCCTTCCACTGAAGCTTTCTTT.